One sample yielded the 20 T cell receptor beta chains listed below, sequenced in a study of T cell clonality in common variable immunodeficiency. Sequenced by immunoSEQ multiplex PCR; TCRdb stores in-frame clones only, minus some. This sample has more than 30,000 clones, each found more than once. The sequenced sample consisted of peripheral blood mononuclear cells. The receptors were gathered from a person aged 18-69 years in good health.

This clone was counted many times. The sequenced CDR3 bases are TGTGCCTGGAGTGTAGGAGAGACC. As protein: CAWSVGET. The whole CDR3 protein is CAWSVGETQYF. The genes are TRBV30 and TRBJ2-5, with no clear D. Read sequence stops 3 residues before the CDR3 end, and the germline J gene provides the missing end. The V end was cut by 0 bases, the J end by 4 bases, with 3 bases between. Germline CDR1 is GTSNPN and CDR2 is SVGIG (reference sequence). The CDR3 sequence is 11 residues long.

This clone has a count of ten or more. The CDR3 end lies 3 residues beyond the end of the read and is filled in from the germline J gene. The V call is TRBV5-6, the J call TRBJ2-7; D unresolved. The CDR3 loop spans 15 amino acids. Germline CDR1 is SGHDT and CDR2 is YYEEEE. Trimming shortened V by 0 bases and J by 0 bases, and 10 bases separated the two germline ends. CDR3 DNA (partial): TGTGCCAGCAGCTTGGCACAGCCCGGCTCCTACGAG. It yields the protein CASSLAQPGSYE. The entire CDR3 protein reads CASSLAQPGSYEQYF.

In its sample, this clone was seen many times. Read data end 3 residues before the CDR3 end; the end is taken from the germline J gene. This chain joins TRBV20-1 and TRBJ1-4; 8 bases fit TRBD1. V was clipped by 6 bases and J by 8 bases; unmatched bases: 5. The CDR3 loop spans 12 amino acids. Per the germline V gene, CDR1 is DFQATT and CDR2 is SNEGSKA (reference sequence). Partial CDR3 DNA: TGCAGTGCAAGGACAGGGAGGGAAAAA. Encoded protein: CSARTGREK. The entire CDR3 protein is CSARTGREKLFF.

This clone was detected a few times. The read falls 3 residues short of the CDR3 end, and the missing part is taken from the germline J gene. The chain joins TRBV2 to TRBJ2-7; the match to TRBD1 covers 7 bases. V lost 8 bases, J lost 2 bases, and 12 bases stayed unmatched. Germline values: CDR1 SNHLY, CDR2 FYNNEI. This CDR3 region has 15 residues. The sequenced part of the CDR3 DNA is TGTGCCAGCTCAACCGCTACAGGGGCCGCCTACGAG. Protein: CASSTATGAAYE. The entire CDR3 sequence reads CASSTATGAAYEQYF.

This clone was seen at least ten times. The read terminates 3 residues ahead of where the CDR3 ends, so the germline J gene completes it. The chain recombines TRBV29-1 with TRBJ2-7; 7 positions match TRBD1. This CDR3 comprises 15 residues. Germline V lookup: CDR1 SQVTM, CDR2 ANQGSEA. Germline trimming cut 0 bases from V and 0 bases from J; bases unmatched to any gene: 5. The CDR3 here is CSVEDQTGVSYEQYF. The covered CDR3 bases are TGCAGCGTTGAAGATCAAACAGGGGTCTCCTACGAG.

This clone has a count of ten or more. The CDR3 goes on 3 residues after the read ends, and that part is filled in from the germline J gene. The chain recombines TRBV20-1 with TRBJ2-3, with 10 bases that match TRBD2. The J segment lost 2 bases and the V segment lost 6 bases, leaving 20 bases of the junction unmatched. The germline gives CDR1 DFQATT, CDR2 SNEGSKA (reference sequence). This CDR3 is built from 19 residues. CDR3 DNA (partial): TGCAGTGCCACCCCGAGAGTTAGCGGGAGGATGACAATCACAGATACG. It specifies CSATPRVSGRMTITDT. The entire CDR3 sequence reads CSATPRVSGRMTITDTQYF.

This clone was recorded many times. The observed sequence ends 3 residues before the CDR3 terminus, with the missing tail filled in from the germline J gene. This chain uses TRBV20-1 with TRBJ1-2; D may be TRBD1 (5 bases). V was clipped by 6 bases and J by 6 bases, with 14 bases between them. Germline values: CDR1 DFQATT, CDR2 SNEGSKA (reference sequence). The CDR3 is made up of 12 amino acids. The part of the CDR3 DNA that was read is TGCAGTGCCGAGGGGCGAGTGGATGGC. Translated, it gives CSAEGRVDG. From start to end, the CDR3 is CSAEGRVDGYTF.

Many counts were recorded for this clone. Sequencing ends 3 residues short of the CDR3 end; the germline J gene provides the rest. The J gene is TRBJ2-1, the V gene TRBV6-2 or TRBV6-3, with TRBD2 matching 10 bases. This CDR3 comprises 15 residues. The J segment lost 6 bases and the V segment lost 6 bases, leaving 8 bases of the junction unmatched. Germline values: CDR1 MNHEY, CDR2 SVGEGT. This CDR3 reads CASSLTSGAPNEQFF. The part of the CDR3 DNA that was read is TGTGCCAGCAGCCTCACTAGCGGGGCCCCCAATGAG.

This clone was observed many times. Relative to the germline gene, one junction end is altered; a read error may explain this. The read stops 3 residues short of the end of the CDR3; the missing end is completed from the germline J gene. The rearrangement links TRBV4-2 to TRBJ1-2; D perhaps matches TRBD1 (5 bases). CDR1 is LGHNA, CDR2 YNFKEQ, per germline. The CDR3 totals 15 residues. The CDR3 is CASSQVSDINYGYTF. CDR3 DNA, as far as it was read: TGCGCCAGCAGCCAAGTTTCGGACATAAACTATGGC.

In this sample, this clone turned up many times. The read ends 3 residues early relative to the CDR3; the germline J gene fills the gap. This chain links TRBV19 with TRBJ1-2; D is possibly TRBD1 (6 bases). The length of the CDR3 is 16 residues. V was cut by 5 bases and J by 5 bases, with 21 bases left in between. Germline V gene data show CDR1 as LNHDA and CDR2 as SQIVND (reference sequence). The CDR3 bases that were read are TGTGCCAGTAGTGCATTCCAGGGGCTGGAGGTTTATGGC. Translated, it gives CASSAFQGLEVYG. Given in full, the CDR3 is CASSAFQGLEVYGYTF.

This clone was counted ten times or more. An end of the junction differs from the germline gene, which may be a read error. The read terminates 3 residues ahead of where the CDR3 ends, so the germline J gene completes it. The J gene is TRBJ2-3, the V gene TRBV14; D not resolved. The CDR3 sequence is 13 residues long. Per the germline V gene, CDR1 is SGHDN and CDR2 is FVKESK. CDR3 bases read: TGTGCCAGCAGCCCGACTGGCACGGATACG. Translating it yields CASSPTGTDT. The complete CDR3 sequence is CASSPTGTDTQYF.

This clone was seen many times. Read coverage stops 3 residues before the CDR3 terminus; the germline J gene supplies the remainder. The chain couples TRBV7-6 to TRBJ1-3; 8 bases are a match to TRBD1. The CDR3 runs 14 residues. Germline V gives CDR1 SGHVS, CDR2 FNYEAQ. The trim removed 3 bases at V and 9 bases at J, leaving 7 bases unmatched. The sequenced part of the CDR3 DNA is TGTGCCAGCAGCTTGGACAGGGCAGCGGGCACC. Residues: CASSLDRAAGT. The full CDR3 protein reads CASSLDRAAGTIYF. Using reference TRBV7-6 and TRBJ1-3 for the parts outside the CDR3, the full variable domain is GAGVSQSPRYKVTKRGQDVALRCDPISGHVSLYWYRQALGQGPEFLTYFNYEAQQDKSGLPNDRFSAERPEGSISTLTIQRTEQRDSAMYRCASSLDRAAGTIYFGEGSWLTVV.

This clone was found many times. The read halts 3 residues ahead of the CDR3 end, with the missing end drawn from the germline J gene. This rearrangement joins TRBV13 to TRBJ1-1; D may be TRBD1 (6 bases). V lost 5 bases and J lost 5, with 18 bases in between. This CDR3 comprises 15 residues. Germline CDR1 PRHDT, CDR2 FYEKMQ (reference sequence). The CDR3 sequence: CASSDLGQRKTEAFF. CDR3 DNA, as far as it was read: TGTGCCAGCAGCGATTTAGGACAGAGAAAGACTGAA.

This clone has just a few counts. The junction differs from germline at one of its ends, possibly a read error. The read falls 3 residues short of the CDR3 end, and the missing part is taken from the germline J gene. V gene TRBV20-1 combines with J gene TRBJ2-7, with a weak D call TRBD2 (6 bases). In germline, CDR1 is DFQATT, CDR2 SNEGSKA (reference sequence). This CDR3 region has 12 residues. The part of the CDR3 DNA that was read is TGCGGTGCTAGAGGAGGGTCCTACGAG. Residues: CGARGGSYE. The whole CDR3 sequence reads CGARGGSYEQYF.

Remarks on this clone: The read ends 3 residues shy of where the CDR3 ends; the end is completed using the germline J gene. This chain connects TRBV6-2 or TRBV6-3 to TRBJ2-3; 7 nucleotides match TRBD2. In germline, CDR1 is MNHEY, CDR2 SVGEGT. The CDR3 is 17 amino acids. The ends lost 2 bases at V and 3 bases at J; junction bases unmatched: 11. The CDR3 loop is CASSYTKRGTRTDTQYF. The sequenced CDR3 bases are TGTGCCAGCAGTTACACAAAGCGGGGAACTCGAACAGATACG.

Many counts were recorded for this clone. CDR3 in amino acids: CSAPLAGGPLGTDTQYF. Incomplete CDR3 DNA: TGCAGTGCCCCTCTAGCGGGAGGCCCCTTGGGGACAGATACG. The V gene is TRBV20-1, the J gene TRBJ2-3, with TRBD2 identical over 11 bases. The CDR3 end is not reached by the read, which stops 3 residues before it; the germline J gene fills it in. This CDR3 has 17 residues. Trimming took 6 bases from V and 3 from J; bases not matched to a gene: 14. The V gene's germline CDR1 is DFQATT and CDR2 SNEGSKA (reference sequence).

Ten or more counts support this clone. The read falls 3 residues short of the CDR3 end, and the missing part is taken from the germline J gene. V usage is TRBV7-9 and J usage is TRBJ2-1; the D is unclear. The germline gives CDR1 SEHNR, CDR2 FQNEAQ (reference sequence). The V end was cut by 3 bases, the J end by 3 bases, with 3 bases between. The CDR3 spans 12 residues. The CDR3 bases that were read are TGTGCCAGCAGCTTCGGCTACAATGAG. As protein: CASSFGYNE. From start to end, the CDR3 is CASSFGYNEQFF.

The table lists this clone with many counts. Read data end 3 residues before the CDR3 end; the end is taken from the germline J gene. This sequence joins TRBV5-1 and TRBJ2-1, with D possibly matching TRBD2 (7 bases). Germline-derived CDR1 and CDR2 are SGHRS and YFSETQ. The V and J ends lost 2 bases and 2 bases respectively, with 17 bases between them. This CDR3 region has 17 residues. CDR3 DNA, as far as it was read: TGCGCCAGCAGCTTTATGGCGGGAGCAGGGGCCTACAATGAG. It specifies CASSFMAGAGAYNE. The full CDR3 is CASSFMAGAGAYNEQFF.

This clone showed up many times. CDR3 sequence reads: CASSEQGLPEQYF. CDR3 DNA, as far as it was read: TGTGCCAGCAGTGAACAGGGGCTCCCCGAG. V and J are TRBV2 and TRBJ2-7; D perhaps matches TRBD1 (6 bases). The read comes to an end 3 residues before the CDR3 does, leaving the germline J gene to fill in the end. This CDR3 comprises 13 residues. With 2 bases removed from V and 6 bases from J, the gap between germline ends came to 11 bases. Germline-derived CDR1 and CDR2 are SNHLY and FYNNEI.

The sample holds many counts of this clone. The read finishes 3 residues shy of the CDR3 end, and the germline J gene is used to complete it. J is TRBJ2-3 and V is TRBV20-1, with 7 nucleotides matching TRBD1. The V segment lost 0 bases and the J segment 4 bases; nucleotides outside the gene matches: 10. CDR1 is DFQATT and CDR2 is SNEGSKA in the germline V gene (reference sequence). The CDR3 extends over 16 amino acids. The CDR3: CSARDLEGADSDTQYF. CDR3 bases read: TGCAGTGCTAGAGATCTTGAGGGGGCGGACTCAGATACG.